This is a list of T cell receptor beta chains from one sample in a study of neurological immune-mediated disorders. MiXCR was run by TCRdb on the 5' RACE reads, yielding one entry per CDR3 protein. This table holds about 66,000 distinct CDR3 sequences, 3.4% found once. The sequencing input was PBMCs. The source of these receptors is a middle-aged man with multiple sclerosis. The CDR3 runs from the conserved cysteine through the conserved F or W.

V gene	J gene	CDR3 protein
TRBV27	TRBJ1-6	CASSLSGGSTNSPLHF
TRBV29-1	TRBJ1-1	CSVLLHGGRDTEAFF
TRBV6-5	TRBJ1-1	CASRGGRSYEAFF
TRBV12-3/TRBV12-4	TRBJ2-1	CASLSEAGAYNEQFF
TRBV3-1	TRBJ2-7	CASSTSWGPGQISYEQYF
TRBV20-1	TRBJ2-7	CSATGTQVSYEQYF
TRBV6-5	TRBJ2-5	CASSYSQGIWETQYF
TRBV5-1	TRBJ2-1	CASSSAGTGSYNEQFF
TRBV5-1	TRBJ2-5	CASSWGAVGETQYF
TRBV20-1	TRBJ2-3	CSARDPIDTQYF
TRBV12-3/TRBV12-4	TRBJ2-1	CASSPPGSSSYNEQFF
TRBV12-3/TRBV12-4	TRBJ2-3	CASSLATGDTQYF
TRBV6-5	TRBJ1-1	CASSFGGEAFF
TRBV5-5	TRBJ2-3	CASSSGKNTDTQYF
TRBV29-1	TRBJ1-2	CSVEGWQGDGYTF
TRBV10-1	TRBJ2-3	CASSESKYTDTQYF
TRBV7-2	TRBJ1-1	CASSLELGEAFF
TRBV4-1	TRBJ2-2	CASSPHGGPGDGELFF
TRBV5-1	TRBJ1-1	CASSLDVMNTEAFF
TRBV5-5	TRBJ2-3	CASSLGHAIGTDTQYF
TRBV12-3/TRBV12-4	TRBJ2-5	CASSFSWTGDQETQYF
TRBV2	TRBJ2-2	CASRLETGETGELFF
TRBV5-4	TRBJ1-2	CASSYPGTGYGYTF
TRBV20-1	TRBJ2-2	CSARDWAGELFF